A single sample gave rise to the 14 T cell receptor beta chains below, sequenced in a study of T cells in Graves' hyperthyroidism and ophthalmopathy. Amplified TCR beta CDR3 regions derived from RNA transcripts. Using the HTBI primer set, a first-round RT-PCR was run on the TCR CDR3. TCRdb analysed the multiplex PCR reads with MiXCR anew, one entry per CDR3 protein. The sample carries over 450,000 distinct CDR3 sequences, 14% recorded once. Sequenced material: blood. Every receptor here comes from a woman aged 18-30 years with Graves' hyperthyroidism.

This clonotype was picked up a small number of times. A single base separates this from a much larger clone, so it may be a read error. The chain has TRBV3-1 and TRBJ1-4, with TRBD1 matching over 9 bases. With 4 bases clipped from V and 8 bases from J, the junction kept 5 bases outside the gene matches. The CDR3 sequence is 14 residues long. Germline CDR1 is LGHDT and CDR2 is YNNKEL (reference sequence). CDR3 sequence (DNA): TGTGCCAGCAGCCCGGGACAGGGTGAGGAAAAACTGTTTTTT. Translated, it gives CASSPGQGEEKLFF. Complete variable domain (other parts from reference TRBV3-1 and TRBJ1-4): DTAVSQTPKYLVTQMGNDKSIKCEQNLGHDTMYWYKQDSKKFLKIMFSYNNKELIINETVPNRFSPKSPDKAHLNLHINSLELGDSAVYFCASSPGQGEEKLFFGSGTQLSVL.

The table lists this clonotype with many counts. The chain has TRBV12-3 or TRBV12-4 and TRBJ2-1; TRBD2 aligns across 10 bases. V trimming: 7 bases; J trimming: 4 bases; junction bases outside the gene matches: 7. The CDR3 covers 15 residues. The CDR3 region has the DNA TGTGCCAGCACCTCTAGCGGGAGAGGGTACAATGAGCAGTTCTTC. This codes for CASTSSGRGYNEQFF.

There are many counts of this clonotype. This chain uses TRBV6-1 with TRBJ1-1; weak D call: TRBD1 (6 bases). The V end was cut by 1 base, the J end by 5 bases, with 11 bases between. This CDR3 has 14 amino acids. Per the germline V gene, CDR1 is MNHNS and CDR2 is SASEGT. The chain's CDR3 is CASSEDRESTEAFF. CDR3 nucleotides: TGTGCCAGCAGTGAAGACAGGGAGAGTACTGAAGCTTTCTTT.

The V gene is TRBV30, the J gene TRBJ1-6; D not certain. Trimming removed 2 bases from V and 6 bases from J, with 5 bases in between. The V gene's germline CDR1 is GTSNPN and CDR2 SVGIG (reference sequence). The CDR3 is 12 amino acids. The CDR3 sequence is CAWSSRNSPLHF. In DNA form, the CDR3 reads TGTGCCTGGAGTAGTCGTAATTCACCCCTCCACTTT.

This rearrangement joins TRBV24-1 to TRBJ1-1; D is perhaps TRBD1 (5 bases). Germline assignment: CDR1 KGHDR and CDR2 SFDVKD. The CDR3 totals 15 residues. V dropped 2 bases and J dropped 1 base, with 10 bases sitting between them. CDR3 in amino acids: CATSDSGTQNTEAFF. CDR3 bases: TGTGCCACCAGTGATTCCGGGACCCAGAACACTGAAGCTTTCTTT.

The sample holds many counts of this clonotype. The CDR3 DNA is TGTGCCAGCAGGTTCCCGACCGTGTATGAGCAGTTCTTC. Translation gives CASRFPTVYEQFF. V is TRBV6-2 or TRBV6-3 and J is TRBJ2-1, with no clear D. Per germline, CDR1 MNHEY and CDR2 SVGEGT. Trimming took off 6 bases at V and 8 bases at J, with 14 bases between the two ends. This CDR3 comprises 13 residues.

In this sample, this clonotype turned up many times. The CDR3 region has the DNA TGTGCCAGCAGCCTGGACGGCTCGAACACCGGGGAGCTGTTTTTT. Protein sequence: CASSLDGSNTGELFF. The chain is built from TRBV11-3 and TRBJ2-2; no definite D call. The germline V gene has CDR1 SGHNT and CDR2 YENEEA. There are 15 residues in the CDR3. V lost 5 bases and J 0 bases, leaving 10 bases between the germline ends.

This clonotype was seen at least ten times. The chain combines TRBV12-3 or TRBV12-4 with TRBJ2-1; 7 bases align to TRBD2. Trimming at V came to 8 bases and at J to 8 bases, leaving 18 bases not matched to a gene. This CDR3 has 16 residues. As DNA, the CDR3 is TGTGCCAGCGAAACTACCGGGACTATAATTCGAGATGAGCAGTTCTTC. Encoded protein: CASETTGTIIRDEQFF.

This clonotype was detected many times. The chain is built from TRBV2 and TRBJ2-5; 7 bases align to TRBD1. The germline gives CDR1 SNHLY, CDR2 FYNNEI. The V segment lost 8 bases and the J segment 2 bases; nucleotides outside the gene matches: 17. The CDR3 has 17 amino acids. The CDR3 region has the DNA TGTGCCAGCGCCAACAACCAGAACCGGGACAGACAAGAGACCCAGTACTTC. This codes for CASANNQNRDRQETQYF.

This clonotype showed up many times. This chain uses TRBV4-1 with TRBJ2-5; D remains unclear. From germline, CDR1 is MGHRA and CDR2 YSYEKL. CDR3 length equals 14 residues. V lost 3 bases, J lost 4 bases, and 12 bases lay in between. The CDR3 protein is CASSHASRRETQYF. In nucleotides, the CDR3 is TGCGCCAGCAGCCATGCGAGCAGGAGAGAGACCCAGTACTTC.

This clonotype showed up many times. The genes are TRBV19 and TRBJ2-1; 14 nucleotides agree with TRBD2. The CDR3 runs 16 residues. V was clipped by 5 bases and J by 9 bases; unmatched bases: 9. Germline V lookup: CDR1 LNHDA, CDR2 SQIVND (reference sequence). The CDR3 sequence is CASSDRGTSGRGEQFF. CDR3 coding DNA: TGTGCCAGTAGTGACAGGGGGACTAGCGGGAGAGGTGAGCAGTTCTTC. The full variable domain, in which reference TRBV19 and TRBJ2-1 provide the parts outside the CDR3, is DGGITQSPKYLFRKEGQNVTLSCEQNLNHDAMYWYRQDPGQGLRLIYYSQIVNDFQKGDIAEGYSVSREKKESFPLTVTSAQKNPTAFYLCASSDRGTSGRGEQFFGPGTRLTVL.

This clonotype was seen repeatedly, ten times or more. The chain couples TRBV10-3 to TRBJ2-6; D gene uncertain. The V end was cut by 4 bases, the J end by 1 base, with 8 bases between. CDR1 is ENHRY and CDR2 is SYGVKD in the germline V gene. This CDR3 has 15 residues. CDR3 residues: CAISVVKSGANVLTF. The CDR3 DNA sequence: TGTGCCATCAGTGTAGTGAAATCTGGGGCCAACGTCCTGACTTTC.

This clonotype was seen repeatedly, ten times or more. J is TRBJ2-7 and V is TRBV6-1; D not certain. From germline, CDR1 is MNHNS and CDR2 SASEGT. The CDR3 contains 15 residues. The germline V and J ends were trimmed by 3 bases and 2 bases, with 14 bases remaining between them. This CDR3 reads CASSERLTNPYEQYV. As DNA, the CDR3 is TGTGCCAGCAGTGAGCGTCTTACTAACCCCTACGAGCAGTACGTC.

This clonotype was seen a handful of times. This chain joins TRBV19 and TRBJ2-3; perhaps TRBD1 as D (5 bases). Between the trimmed V and J ends, which lost 5 bases and 4 bases, there was a span of 16 bases. The germline V gene encodes CDR1 LNHDA and CDR2 SQIVND (reference sequence). The CDR3 has 15 residues. The CDR3 loop is CASSWTKSPADTQYF. In nucleotides, the CDR3 is TGTGCCAGTAGTTGGACAAAAAGTCCGGCAGATACGCAGTATTTT.